The clone carrying this TCR beta chain has just a few counts. Germline assignment: CDR1 LNHDA and CDR2 SQIVND (reference sequence). Trimming cost V 3 bases and J 7 bases, with 13 bases left between them. The CDR3 is made up of 14 amino acids. The iRepertoire nested amplicon-rescue multiplex PCR amplified TCR alpha and beta CDR3s from RNA. MiXCR, run by TCRdb on the multiplex PCR reads, gives a single entry per CDR3 protein. Of 160,000 or so distinct CDR3 sequences listed, around 40% were seen once; the top ten hold roughly 5.5%. The sample belongs to a study of glioma-infiltrating T cells. Material: glioma tissue, nonneoplastic brain tissue, or PBMCs (not recorded which). The gene calls are TRBV19 and TRBJ2-1; D gene uncertain. The source of this sequence is a human donor with low-grade glioma or glioblastoma, undergoing nonglioma brain surgery, or in good health (not recorded which). This CDR3 is CASSINLGANEQFF. CDR3 in DNA: TGTGCCAGTAGTATTAACCTGGGTGCAAATGAGCAGTTCTTC.